This entry features one TCR beta chain sequence. The antigen is undetermined. A second PCR, run for 7 to 11 cycles, used a sample-barcoded 5' primer plus a J-beta primer mix. From the 5' RACE reads, TCRdb called clonotypes with MiXCR, one entry per CDR3 protein. The sample records 920,000 or so distinct CDR3 sequences, 40% to 50% being singletons. The V and J ends lost 9 bases and 7 bases respectively, with 13 bases between them. Looked up from germline, CDR1 is SNHLY and CDR2 is FYNNEI. This CDR3 contains 12 residues. The sample belongs to a study of blood T cells in healthy people across ages. Study outcomes and limitations: Shifts in expanded clonotypes may have been confounded by donor CMV status, which was unknown. TCR beta diversity correlated strongly with naive T cell percentage. A greater number of naive CD4+ cells and higher diversity distinguished long-lived donors from aged donors. Researchers said unsorted PBMCs prevented a conclusive naive versus antigen-experienced comparison.

This clonotype was sampled from a woman aged 60 to 75 in good health. This rearrangement joins TRBV2 to TRBJ2-1, with a tentative D call TRBD2 (6 bases). Sequenced input: blood. The CDR3 DNA follows: TGTGCCAGTCCGGGGGTGGGGAATGAGCAGTTCTTC. Translated, it gives CASPGVGNEQFF.